This T cell receptor beta chain was recovered during a study of blood T cell repertoires in COVID-19. Looking at the study overall: Samples of COVID-19 (acute and convalescent) were obtained from the United States, Italy and Spain. PBMCs, B-cell-depleted T cells, or T cells were the source of the cDNA or gDNA that made up the material.

Original processing methods: For nucleated cells, counts were estimated from reference gene primer amplification. The protocol was immunoSEQ multiplex PCR, while the TCRdb copy is restricted to in-frame clones and leaves out a portion. Clonal size and the V and J genes are those of that table, whereas D and trimming came from the DNA. The sample holds 95,000 to 150,000 clones, about 86% seen once. Germline V gene data show CDR1 as SNHLY and CDR2 as FYNNEI. Trimming removed 4 bases at V and 5 bases at J, with 12 bases between. The CDR3 contains 14 residues. V gene TRBV2 combines with J gene TRBJ2-1; D is perhaps TRBD2 (6 bases). Sequenced input: peripheral blood. The receptor was derived from an elderly man with active or convalescent COVID-19. The CDR3 DNA reads as TGTGCCAGCAGTGCGGAGGGATCGCACAATGAGCAGTTCTTC. Translation: CASSAEGSHNEQFF. Using reference TRBV2 and TRBJ2-1 for the parts outside the CDR3, the full variable domain is EPEVTQTPSHQVTQMGQEVILRCVPISNHLYFYWYRQILGQKVEFLVSFYNNEISEKSEIFDDQFSVERPDGSNFTLKIRSTKLEDSAMYFCASSAEGSHNEQFFGPGTRLTVL.